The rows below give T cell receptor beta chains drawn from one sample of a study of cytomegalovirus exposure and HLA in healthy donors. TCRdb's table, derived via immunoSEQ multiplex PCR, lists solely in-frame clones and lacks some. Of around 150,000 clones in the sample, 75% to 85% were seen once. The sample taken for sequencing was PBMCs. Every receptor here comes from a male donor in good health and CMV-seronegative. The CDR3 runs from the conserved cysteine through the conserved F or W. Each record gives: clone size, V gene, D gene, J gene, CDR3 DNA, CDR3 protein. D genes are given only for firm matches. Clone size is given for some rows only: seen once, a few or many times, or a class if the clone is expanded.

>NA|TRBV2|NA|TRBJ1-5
TGTGCCAGCAGAGGGGGGGTTAGCAATCAGCCCCAGCATTTT
CASRGGVSNQPQHF
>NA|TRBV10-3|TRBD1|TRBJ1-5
TGTGCCATCAGTGAGGACAGGGAACAGCCCCAGCATTTT
CAISEDREQPQHF
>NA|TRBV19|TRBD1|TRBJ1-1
TGTGCCAGTAGTATGACAGGGTTTACTGACGAAGCTTTCTTT
CASSMTGFTDEAFF
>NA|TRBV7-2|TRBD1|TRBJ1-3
TGTGCCAGCAGCTCCGGGACAGGGGAGCCCCCTGGAAACACCATATATTTT
CASSSGTGEPPGNTIYF
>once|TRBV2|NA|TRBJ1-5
TGTGCCAGCAGGAGAGATAGCAATCAGCCCCAGCATTTT
CASRRDSNQPQHF
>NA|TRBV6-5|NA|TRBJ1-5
TGTGCCAGCAGTTGGGGGGGGCCCAATCAGCCCCAGCATTTT
CASSWGGPNQPQHF
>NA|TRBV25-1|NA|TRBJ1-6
TGTGCCAGCAGTGGGGCCGGGGGGCGCTCCTATAATTCACCCCTCCACTTT
CASSGAGGRSYNSPLHF
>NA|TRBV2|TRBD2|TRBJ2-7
TGTGCCAGCAGTGAAAGCCCGGCTAGCGGTCGCCTCGAGCAGTACTTC
CASSESPASGRLEQYF
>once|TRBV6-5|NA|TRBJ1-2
TGTGCCAGCAGTCGGGAAAGGGGGTCGCAGGGCTACACCTTC
CASSRERGSQGYTF
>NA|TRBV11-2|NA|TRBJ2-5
TGTGCCAGCAGCTTCCGTTTGTCTAAAGAAGAGACCCAGTACTTC
CASSFRLSKEETQYF
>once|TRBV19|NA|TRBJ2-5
TGTGCCAGTAGTATATCAGGGGACCAAGAGACCCAGTACTTC
CASSISGDQETQYF
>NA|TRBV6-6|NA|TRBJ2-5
TGTGCCAGCAGTTATGAGGAGAGCAACTGGTACTTC
CASSYEESNWYF
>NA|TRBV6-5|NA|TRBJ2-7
TGTGCCAGCAGTTACTCGAGGGCAGGCTACTACGAGCAGTACTTC
CASSYSRAGYYEQYF
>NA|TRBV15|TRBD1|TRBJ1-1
TGTGCCACCAGCAGAGGGGGACAGCAAAACACTGAAGCTTTCTTT
CATSRGGQQNTEAFF
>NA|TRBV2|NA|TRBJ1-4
TGTGCCAGCAGTGGGCCCTCTTCAAATGAAAAACTGTTTTTT
CASSGPSSNEKLFF
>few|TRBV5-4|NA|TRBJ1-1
TGTGCCAGCACCTCCCGGACAGCTGTGATGAACACTGAAGCTTTCTTT
CASTSRTAVMNTEAFF
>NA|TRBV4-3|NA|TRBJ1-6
TGCGCCAGCAGCCAACTTTTACAGGGAACCCCCTATAATTCACCCCTCCACTTT
CASSQLLQGTPYNSPLHF
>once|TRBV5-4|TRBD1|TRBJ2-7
TGTGCCAGCAGCCCAGGGGGCGAGAACTACGAGCAGTACTTC
CASSPGGENYEQYF
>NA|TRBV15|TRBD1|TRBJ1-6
TGTGCCACCAGCAGAGGGGACAGGTCGGCCTCACCCCTCCACTTT
CATSRGDRSASPLHF
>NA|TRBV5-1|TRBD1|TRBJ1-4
TGCGCCAGCAGCCCGGACAGGGGGGGTGAAAAACTGTTTTTT
CASSPDRGGEKLFF
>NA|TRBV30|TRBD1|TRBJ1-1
TGTGCCTGGGACAGGGGGGGGAACACTGAAGCTTTCTTT
CAWDRGGNTEAFF
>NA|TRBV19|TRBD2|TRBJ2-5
TGTGCCAGTAGTGCGACTAGCGGGGCGGAAGAGACCCAGTACTTC
CASSATSGAEETQYF
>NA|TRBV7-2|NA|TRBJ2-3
TGTGCCAGCAGCTTAGGGGGGGTCAACACAGATACGCAGTATTTT
CASSLGGVNTDTQYF
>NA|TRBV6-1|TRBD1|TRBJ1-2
TGTGCCACCCGGGACAGAGAAGCTAACTATGGCTACACCTTC
CATRDREANYGYTF
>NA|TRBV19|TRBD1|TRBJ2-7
TGTGCCAGTAGTATCTTGCCGGGACAGGCTACCTACGAGCAGTACTTC
CASSILPGQATYEQYF
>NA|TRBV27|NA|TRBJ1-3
TGTGCCAGCAGTTCGACAGCAAGCTCTGGAAACACCATATATTTT
CASSSTASSGNTIYF
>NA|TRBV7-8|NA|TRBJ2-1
TGTGCCAGCAGCATCACAACAGGTGGGGCCTACAATGAGCAGTTCTTC
CASSITTGGAYNEQFF
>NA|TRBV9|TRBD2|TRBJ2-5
TGTGCCAGCGGACTTGGCGGGGGGGCGGGGGAGACCCAGTACTTC
CASGLGGGAGETQYF
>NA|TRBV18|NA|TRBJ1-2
TGTGCCAGCTCACCACTTGAGAGGGTCGACTATGGCTACACCTTC
CASSPLERVDYGYTF
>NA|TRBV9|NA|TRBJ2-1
TGTGCCAGCAGCGTAGGCGGGTACTACAATGAGCAGTTCTTC
CASSVGGYYNEQFF
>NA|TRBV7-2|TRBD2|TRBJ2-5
TGTGCCAGCAGCTTAGGGGCTAGCGGGGGGGACGCCAGAGAGACCCAGTACTTC
CASSLGASGGDARETQYF
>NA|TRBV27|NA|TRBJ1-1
TGTGCCACTTCGTGGGGGAGGGGAACTGAAGCTTTCTTT
CATSWGRGTEAFF
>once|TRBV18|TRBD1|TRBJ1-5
TGTGCCAGCTCAGGACAGGAAAACAATCAGCCCCAGCATTTT
CASSGQENNQPQHF
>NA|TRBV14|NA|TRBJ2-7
TGTGCCAGCAGCCAAGGTGCAGGGCCAGACGAGCAGTACTTC
CASSQGAGPDEQYF
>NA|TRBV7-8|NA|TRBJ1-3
TGTGCCAGCAGCTTAGCGTCCCAAAGGGGAGGCGGAAACACCATATATTTT
CASSLASQRGGGNTIYF
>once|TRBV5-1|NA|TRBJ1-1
TGCGCCAGCAGCCCCGCCGGGGGGAACACTGAAGCTTTCTTT
CASSPAGGNTEAFF
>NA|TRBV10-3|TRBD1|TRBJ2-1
TGTGCCATCAGCCGACAGGGGGCGACAAATGAGCAGTTCTTC
CAISRQGATNEQFF
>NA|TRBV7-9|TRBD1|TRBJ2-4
TGTGCCAGCAGCCCTACGGACAGGGGGGGAAACATTCAGTACTTC
CASSPTDRGGNIQYF
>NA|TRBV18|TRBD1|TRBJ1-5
TGTGCCAGCTCACCCCCGGGACAGGGAGGCAATCAGCCCCAGCATTTT
CASSPPGQGGNQPQHF
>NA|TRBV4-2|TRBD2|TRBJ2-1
TGTGCCAGCAGCCCGCGGGGGGATGGGAATGAGCAGTTCTTC
CASSPRGDGNEQFF
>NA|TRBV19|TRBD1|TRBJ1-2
TGTGCCAGTAGTACGTACGGGACAGGGGGCGAGGTTGGAGGCTACACCTTC
CASSTYGTGGEVGGYTF
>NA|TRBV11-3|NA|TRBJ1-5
TGTGCCAGCAGGCGAGAATATAATCAGCCCCAGCATTTT
CASRREYNQPQHF
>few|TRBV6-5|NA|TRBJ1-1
TGTGCCAGCAGTTACTCAGGCAGGGTCATGGGTGAAGCTTTCTTT
CASSYSGRVMGEAFF